The 17 T cell receptor beta chains reported below all come from one sample, sequenced in a study of long-term antiretroviral therapy in people with HIV. It was version v3.0 of the immunoSEQ assay that was run at survey level. The assay was immunoSEQ multiplex PCR, and TCRdb's table has in-frame clones only and misses some. The sample has some 19,000 clones, roughly 85% seen once; the top ten hold roughly a tenth. Sequences were derived from unsorted PBMCs, sampled 4.1 years after starting antiretroviral therapy. The origin of the receptors is a woman in her forties with HIV.

The chain employs TRBV11-3 and TRBJ1-6; 9 nucleotides match TRBD1. This CDR3 contains 15 residues. The V and J ends lost 5 bases and 3 bases, in that order; junction bases with no gene match: 2. Germline V gives CDR1 SGHNT, CDR2 YENEEA. CDR3 loop: CASSPDRGYNSPLHF. Here the CDR3 DNA reads TGTGCCAGCAGCCCGGACAGGGGCTATAATTCACCCCTCCACTTT. Full variable domain (rest looked up from reference TRBV11-3 and TRBJ1-6): EAGVVQSPRYKIIEKKQPVAFWCNPISGHNTLYWYLQNLGQGPELLIRYENEEAVDDSQLPKDRFSAERLKGVDSTLKIQPAELGDSAVYLCASSPDRGYNSPLHFGNGTRLTVT.

The chain carries TRBV5-1 and TRBJ2-3, with 11 bases fitting TRBD2. This CDR3 spans 18 amino acids. V was clipped by 4 bases and J by 0 bases; unmatched bases: 10. In germline, CDR1 is SGHRS, CDR2 YFSETQ. Written as DNA, the CDR3 is TGCGCCAGCAGCGGGATAGCGGGGGGGTTCGCTAGCACAGATACGCAGTATTTT. This gives the protein CASSGIAGGFASTDTQYF.

The chain carries TRBV5-1 and TRBJ2-5; no clear D. This CDR3 contains 15 residues. Deletions cut 0 bases from V and 3 bases from J, with 12 bases between. The germline gives CDR1 SGHRS, CDR2 YFSETQ. The CDR3 loop is CASSLGSRTEETQYF. The CDR3 DNA sequence: TGCGCCAGCAGCTTGGGCAGCAGAACAGAAGAGACCCAGTACTTC.

This chain links TRBV7-2 with TRBJ2-6; maybe TRBD2 (7 bases). The CDR3 extends over 16 amino acids. V lost 5 bases and J 3 bases, leaving 14 bases between the germline ends. Per the germline V gene, CDR1 is SGHTA and CDR2 is FQGNSA. CDR3 in amino acids: CASSPSGGLGANVLTF. CDR3 in DNA: TGTGCCAGCAGCCCCTCCGGGGGGCTTGGGGCCAACGTCCTGACTTTC. Full variable domain (outside the CDR3, taken from reference TRBV7-2 and TRBJ2-6): GAGVSQSPSNKVTEKGKDVELRCDPISGHTALYWYRQSLGQGLEFLIYFQGNSAPDKSGLPSDRFSAERTGGSVSTLTIQRTQQEDSAVYLCASSPSGGLGANVLTFGAGSRLTVL.

This chain uses TRBV30 with TRBJ1-1; a weak D match, TRBD1 (6 bases). The CDR3 length is 12 residues. Germline V lookup: CDR1 GTSNPN, CDR2 SVGIG (reference sequence). V gave up 3 bases and J gave up 8 bases, with 13 bases separating them. As DNA, the CDR3 is TGTGCCTGGAGGGGGGGGCCGGGGGAAGCTTTCTTT. It is translated as CAWRGGPGEAFF.

V gene TRBV11-2 combines with J gene TRBJ1-1; no definite D call. Germline CDR1 is SGHAT and CDR2 is FQNNGV. Trimming shortened V by 5 bases and J by 2 bases, and 9 bases separated the two germline ends. The CDR3 runs 13 residues. The CDR3 nucleotides are TGTGCCAGCAGCCGGACCTTTAACACTGAAGCTTTCTTT. It encodes CASSRTFNTEAFF.

This clone has only a few counts. Written as DNA, the CDR3 is TGTGCCAGCAGCTTAGGGCTAGCGGGAGGCCCCTCCTACGAGCAGTACTTC. This codes for CASSLGLAGGPSYEQYF. V and J are TRBV7-2 and TRBJ2-7; 11 bases match TRBD2. Looked up from germline, CDR1 is SGHTA and CDR2 is FQGNSA. This CDR3 is built from 17 residues. Germline trimming cut 1 base from V and 0 bases from J; bases unmatched to any gene: 5.

V gene TRBV19 combines with J gene TRBJ2-7; the D gene could be TRBD1 or TRBD2 (5 bases each). CDR3 length: 15 residues. V was cut by 5 bases and J by 3 bases, with 17 bases left in between. Germline lookup yields CDR1 LNHDA and CDR2 SQIVND (reference sequence). CDR3 loop: CASSATGRDLYEQYF. The CDR3 bases are TGTGCCAGTAGTGCTACGGGACGGGATCTCTACGAGCAGTACTTC.

For the CDR3, the DNA is TGTGCCAGCAGCCGCTCCGGGACAGGGGGATACGAGCAGTACTTC. Protein: CASSRSGTGGYEQYF. The chain uses TRBV7-2 and TRBJ2-7; 11 bases agree with TRBD1. The CDR3 has 15 residues. V trimming: 5 bases; J trimming: 4 bases; junction bases outside the gene matches: 7. Germline V gene sequence: CDR1 SGHTA, CDR2 FQGNSA.

The chain recombines TRBV11-3 with TRBJ2-1; D could derive from TRBD1 or TRBD2 (6 bases each). Germline CDR1 is SGHNT and CDR2 is YENEEA. The CDR3 loop spans 14 amino acids. V lost 5 bases and J lost 6, with 14 bases in between. The CDR3 loop reads CASSLRGLGNEQFF. The CDR3 nucleotides read TGTGCCAGCAGCCTCCGGGGGCTTGGCAATGAGCAGTTCTTC.

The table lists this clone with a count of one. The chain couples TRBV9 to TRBJ1-2; 7 nucleotides line up with TRBD1. Unmatched junction bases numbered 3, after V lost 1 base and J lost 6 bases. CDR1 SGDLS and CDR2 YYNGEE come from the germline V gene. The CDR3 runs to 13 residues. The CDR3 here is CASSVNQGDGYTF. CDR3 DNA: TGTGCCAGCAGCGTAAACCAGGGGGATGGCTACACCTTC.

The chain has TRBV9 and TRBJ2-1, with D hard to call. The CDR3 extends over 17 amino acids. V lost 0 bases and J lost 7, with 20 bases in between. The germline gives CDR1 SGDLS, CDR2 YYNGEE. CDR3 region: CASSVGLGRPRTNEQFF. In nucleotides, the CDR3 is TGTGCCAGCAGCGTAGGGTTAGGTAGGCCCCGGACGAATGAGCAGTTCTTC.

This chain connects TRBV7-8 to TRBJ2-5; D perhaps matches TRBD1 (5 bases). The germline V and J ends were trimmed by 5 bases and 5 bases, with 12 bases remaining between them. CDR3 length: 13 residues. Germline V gene sequence: CDR1 SGHVS, CDR2 FQNEAQ. This CDR3 is CASSPRARETQYF. The CDR3 DNA reads TGTGCCAGCAGCCCCAGGGCACGGGAGACCCAGTACTTC.

The J gene is TRBJ1-2, the V gene TRBV29-1; D is unclear. The CDR3 covers 12 residues. Germline-derived CDR1 and CDR2 are SQVTM and ANQGSEA. Trimming took off 6 bases at V and 2 bases at J, with 10 bases between the two ends. CDR3 residues: CSVVRINYGYTF. The DNA for the CDR3 is TGCAGCGTCGTGCGGATAAACTATGGCTACACCTTC.

V and J are TRBV30 and TRBJ2-7, with a possible D match to TRBD2 (5 bases). Germline V lookup: CDR1 GTSNPN, CDR2 SVGIG (reference sequence). This CDR3 spans 14 amino acids. V lost 0 bases, J lost 4 bases, and 13 bases lay in between. The CDR3: CAWSVQRTPYEQYF. DNA of the CDR3: TGTGCCTGGAGTGTACAGCGGACCCCTTACGAGCAGTACTTC.

The chain combines TRBV6-4 with TRBJ2-1; 10 bases fit TRBD1. V gave up 4 bases and J gave up 8 bases; unmatched junction bases: 8. The length of the CDR3 is 15 residues. The germline gives CDR1 MRHNA, CDR2 SNTAGT. CDR3 sequence: CASSVQTGGWDEQFF. The CDR3 coding sequence is TGTGCCAGCAGTGTCCAGACAGGGGGCTGGGATGAGCAGTTCTTC.

This chain uses TRBV19 with TRBJ1-5; 8 bases match TRBD1. V was pared by 5 bases and J by 2 bases, with 14 bases of the junction left unmatched. CDR1 LNHDA and CDR2 SQIVND come from the germline V gene (reference sequence). The CDR3 has 18 residues. CDR3 nucleotide sequence: TGTGCCAGTAGTCGACCCTCCTCGACAGGGGTCGGCAATCAGCCCCAGCATTTT. The encoded protein is CASSRPSSTGVGNQPQHF.